This TCR beta chain stems from a study of blood T cell repertoires in COVID-19. Looking at the study overall: Sites across the United States, Italy and Spain contributed samples from acute and convalescent COVID-19. Sources were T cells, B-cell-depleted T cells, or PBMCs; the material itself was cDNA or gDNA.

The V segment lost 5 bases and the J segment 7 bases; nucleotides outside the gene matches: 19. Germline values: CDR1 SGHTA, CDR2 FQGNSA. The CDR3 covers 18 residues. In the source study's methods: Reference gene primers were amplified, and this amplification served to estimate nucleated cell counts. Repertoires were generated with immunoSEQ multiplex PCR, while TCRdb's copy carries only in-frame clones and drops some. The V and J calls and clone size were taken over from that table, and D and trimming were inferred from the DNA. The data show approximately 350,000 clones, around nine tenths seen once.

The chain is built from TRBV7-2 and TRBJ2-1; 8 bases line up with TRBD2. The specimen sequenced was peripheral blood. This clonotype originated in a young woman who had recovered from COVID-19. Here the CDR3 DNA reads TGTGCCAGCAGCCCCCTAGGCCGTCTCGCGGGGGGTGTGAATGAGCAGTTCTTC. Translating it yields CASSPLGRLAGGVNEQFF.